This TCR beta chain was recorded in a study of Ad26.COV2.S vaccination and SARS-CoV-2 variants. For the study at large: Donor allocation was to the COV1001 Ad26.COV2.S trial arm. Intramuscularly, Ad26.COV2.S was given either once or twice, 56 days apart.

With regard to this clone: Its antigen remains unidentified.

Study results and limitations: Similar non-spike TCR breadth was observed in recipients of vaccine and of placebo.

Profiled with immunoSEQ multiplex PCR; TCRdb holds only in-frame clones, not every one. The table records about 400,000 clones, about nine tenths of them present only once. CDR1 MNHEY and CDR2 SVGAGI come from the germline V gene. The V and J ends lost 5 bases and 5 bases, in that order; junction bases with no gene match: 7. The CDR3 is 15 amino acids. Treatment denoted: 15 to 20 received Ad26.COV2.S at low or high dose, single or two shots; about 5 received placebo; per-sample allocation not given. Day 63 after the first injection of vaccine or placebo was the sampling time. Built on an Ad26 vector, the vaccine expressed Wuhan-strain SARS-CoV-2 spike.

The receptor was isolated from a person between 18 and 60 years old who received the Ad26.COV2.S COVID-19 vaccine or a placebo. The rearrangement links TRBV6-5 to TRBJ2-2, with 8 bases lining up with TRBD1. The starting material was peripheral blood, obtained in a trial of Ad26.COV2.S vaccine versus placebo. The CDR3 protein is CASSIPGGRTGELFF. Here the CDR3 DNA reads TGTGCCAGCAGTATCCCAGGGGGCAGGACCGGGGAGCTGTTTTTT.